This T cell receptor beta chain comes out of a study of vaccination and CD4 T cells after COVID-19. The CDR3 totals 14 residues. V was clipped by 0 bases and J by 3 bases, with 11 bases between them. Looked up from germline, CDR1 is GTSNPN and CDR2 is SVGIG (reference sequence). Sequence data for DNA of cultured CD4+ T cells were generated by the Oncomine TCR Beta short-read assay. It was cultured CD4+ T cells from which genomic DNA was extracted. TCRdb reanalysed the PCR reads using MiXCR and keeps one entry per CDR3 protein. The sample includes 6,000 to 7,500 distinct CDR3 sequences, about a third of them seen just once. Regarding treatment: roughly ten-day PBMC culture with coronavirus spike peptide pools or control peptides (ViraFEST assay). Pre-COVID-19 pandemic sampling (2011-2018) yielded the unexposed donor's CD4+ T cells. A note on this clonotype: The antigen is not known.

The sequencing input was CD4+ T cells from blood, cultured in vitro. This TCR derives from a human donor in good health. The chain couples TRBV30 to TRBJ1-1, with D possibly TRBD1 on 6 matching bases. This chain's CDR3 is CAWSVWGGDTEAFF. The CDR3 region has the DNA TGTGCCTGGAGTGTATGGGGGGGCGACACTGAAGCTTTCTTT.